Following are 14 T cell receptor beta chains from one sample sequenced in a study of blood T cell repertoires in COVID-19. Generated by immunoSEQ multiplex PCR, the TCRdb table keeps only in-frame clones and is missing some. The sample contains roughly 68,000 clones, roughly 85% of which appear only once. The sequencing input was peripheral blood. The receptors were gathered from a man aged 50 to 59 with acute or convalescent COVID-19.

The chain joins TRBV6-5 to TRBJ1-3; D is unresolved. Trimming took 0 bases from V and 1 from J, leaving 10 bases between them. This CDR3 has 16 residues. The germline V gene has CDR1 MNHEY and CDR2 SVGAGI. The CDR3 loop is CASSYSSRFSGNTIYF. The CDR3 DNA is TGTGCCAGCAGTTACTCGAGTCGGTTTTCTGGAAACACCATATATTTT.

This clone came up once. This chain links TRBV5-6 with TRBJ1-1; 7 bases agree with TRBD1. The CDR3 has 14 amino acids. V lost 3 bases and J lost 6; bases outside the gene matches: 8. CDR1 is SGHDT and CDR2 is YYEEEE in the germline V gene. The CDR3 DNA reads as TGTGCCAGCAGCTCTCTTCATGACAGGGCTGAAGCTTTCTTT. This encodes CASSSLHDRAEAFF.

This clone has just a few counts. The chain combines TRBV9 with TRBJ2-3; tentative D call: TRBD1 (6 bases). CDR1 is SGDLS, CDR2 YYNGEE, per germline. The V and J ends lost 0 bases and 4 bases respectively, with 9 bases between them. The CDR3 contains 14 residues. The chain's CDR3 is CASSVEQGSDTQYF. DNA of the CDR3: TGTGCCAGCAGCGTAGAACAGGGCTCAGATACGCAGTATTTT. Filled out from reference TRBV9 and TRBJ2-3, the complete variable domain reads DSGVTQTPKHLITATGQRVTLRCSPRSGDLSVYWYQQSLDQGLQFLIQYYNGEERAKGNILERFSAQQFPDLHSELNLSSLELGDSALYFCASSVEQGSDTQYFGPGTRLTVL.

The chain has TRBV19 and TRBJ2-7; D may be TRBD2 (7 bases). CDR1 and CDR2 from the germline V gene are LNHDA and SQIVND (reference sequence). V was clipped by 6 bases and J by 6 bases, with 15 bases between them. The CDR3 totals 13 residues. Here the CDR3 reads CASSSQGGREQYV. As DNA, the CDR3 is TGTGCCAGTAGCTCACAGGGAGGGCGCGAGCAGTACGTC.

The V gene is TRBV4-1, the J gene TRBJ1-5; D may be TRBD1 (6 bases). CDR3 size: 14 residues. The V gene lost 1 base and the J gene lost 2 bases, with 6 bases spanning the gap. Germline-derived CDR1 and CDR2 are MGHRA and YSYEKL. CDR3 sequence: CASSQAGGNQPQHF. CDR3 coding DNA: TGCGCCAGCAGCCAAGCAGGGGGCAATCAGCCCCAGCATTTT.

The rearrangement uses TRBV27 and TRBJ1-1; a possible D gene is TRBD1 (5 bases). Looked up from germline, CDR1 is MNHEY and CDR2 is SMNVEV (reference sequence). The germline V and J ends were trimmed by 4 bases and 1 base, with 7 bases remaining between them. CDR3 size: 13 residues. This chain's CDR3 is CASSWGENTEAFF. CDR3 sequence (DNA): TGTGCCAGCAGTTGGGGGGAGAACACTGAAGCTTTCTTT.

This clone was counted once. This sequence joins TRBV5-1 and TRBJ2-5, with TRBD1 identical over 10 bases. The CDR3 covers 14 residues. V gave up 0 bases and J gave up 7 bases; unmatched junction bases: 3. Germline assignment: CDR1 SGHRS and CDR2 YFSETQ. CDR3 protein: CASSLGQGAGTQYF. The CDR3 DNA is TGCGCCAGCAGCTTGGGACAGGGGGCAGGGACCCAGTACTTC.

The V gene is TRBV19, the J gene TRBJ2-5; D ambiguous. Germline values: CDR1 LNHDA, CDR2 SQIVND (reference sequence). Trimming took 5 bases from V and 5 from J, leaving 9 bases between them. The CDR3 has 12 amino acids. This CDR3 reads CASSPLGETQYF. CDR3 DNA: TGTGCCAGTAGTCCCCTAGGCGAGACCCAGTACTTC.

The chain employs TRBV5-8 and TRBJ1-2; 7 bases agree with TRBD1. This CDR3 is 15 amino acids long. From germline, CDR1 is SGHTS and CDR2 YDEGEE. The trim removed 4 bases at V and 5 bases at J, leaving 11 bases unmatched. CDR3 sequence (DNA): TGTGCCAGCAGCCCGGGACCGGGACAGAAATATGGCTACACCTTC. This encodes CASSPGPGQKYGYTF.

The chain links TRBV9 to TRBJ1-2; the match to TRBD1 covers 7 bases. Germline values: CDR1 SGDLS, CDR2 YYNGEE. Trimming at V came to 4 bases and at J to 3 bases, leaving 12 bases not matched to a gene. The CDR3 has 16 residues. The CDR3 region has the DNA TGTGCCAGCAGCTCAGCAGGGGGAAGGGGCCACTATGGCTACACCTTC. This codes for CASSSAGGRGHYGYTF.

This clone was detected only a few times. This sequence joins TRBV30 and TRBJ1-4; 7 bases are shared with TRBD1. There are 17 residues in the CDR3. J was trimmed by 7 bases and V by 2 bases; bases with no gene match: 16. From germline, CDR1 is GTSNPN and CDR2 SVGIG (reference sequence). The CDR3, as DNA: TGTGCCTGGAGTATCCTTCCCGGGGCGACAGGGAGTGAAAAACTGTTTTTT. Its translation: CAWSILPGATGSEKLFF. Supplemented by reference TRBV30 and TRBJ1-4, the full variable domain reads SQTIHQWPATLVQPVGSPLSLECTVEGTSNPNLYWYRQAAGRGLQLLFYSVGIGQISSEVPQNLSASRPQDRQFILSSKKLLLSDSGFYLCAWSILPGATGSEKLFFGSGTQLSVL.

V usage is TRBV6-6 and J usage is TRBJ2-7; the D gene is possibly TRBD1 (6 bases). With 2 bases removed from V and 6 bases from J, the gap between germline ends came to 14 bases. Germline CDR1 and CDR2: MNHNY and SVGAGI (reference sequence). CDR3 length: 14 amino acids. The CDR3 reads CASSYPDSSGEQYF. In DNA form, the CDR3 reads TGTGCCAGCAGTTACCCGGACAGCTCTGGCGAGCAGTACTTC.

CDR3 in amino acids: CASSFEDFDYEQYF. As DNA, the CDR3 is TGCGCCAGCAGCTTCGAGGACTTTGACTACGAGCAGTACTTC. This chain joins TRBV5-1 and TRBJ2-7, with D maybe TRBD2 (5 bases). Germline lookup yields CDR1 SGHRS and CDR2 YFSETQ. The CDR3 loop spans 14 amino acids. Trimming cost V 2 bases and J 3 bases, with 12 bases left between them.

V is TRBV10-3 and J is TRBJ1-6, with TRBD1 identical over 12 bases. Per germline, CDR1 ENHRY and CDR2 SYGVKD. Trimming took 4 bases from V and 1 from J; bases not matched to a gene: 5. The CDR3 extends over 18 amino acids. CDR3 nucleotide sequence: TGTGCCATCAGTGGGGGGACAGGGGGCGAGTCCTATAATTCACCCCTCCACTTT. This translates into CAISGGTGGESYNSPLHF.